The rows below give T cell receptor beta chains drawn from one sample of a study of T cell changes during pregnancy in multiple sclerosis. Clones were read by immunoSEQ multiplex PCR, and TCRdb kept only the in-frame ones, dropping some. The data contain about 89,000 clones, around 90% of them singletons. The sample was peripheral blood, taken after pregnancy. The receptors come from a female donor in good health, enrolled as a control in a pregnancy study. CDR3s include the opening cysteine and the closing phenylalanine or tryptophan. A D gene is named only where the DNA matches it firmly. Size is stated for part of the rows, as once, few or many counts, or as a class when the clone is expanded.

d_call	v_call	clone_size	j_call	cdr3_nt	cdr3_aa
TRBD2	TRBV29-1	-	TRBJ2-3	TGCAGCGTTTGGACTAGCGGCACAGATACGCAGTATTTT	CSVWTSGTDTQYF
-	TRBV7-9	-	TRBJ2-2	TGTGCCAGCAGCTTTAGCGCGAACACCGGGGAGCTGTTTTTT	CASSFSANTGELFF
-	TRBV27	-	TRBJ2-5	TGTGCCACCTTTGTCTGGAGACAGTTCCCCGGGGAGACCCAGTACTTC	CATFVWRQFPGETQYF
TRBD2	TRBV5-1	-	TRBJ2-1	TGCGCCAGCAGCTTACGGACTAGCCATGAGCAGTTCTTC	CASSLRTSHEQFF
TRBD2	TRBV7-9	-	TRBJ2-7	TGTGCCAGCAGCCGGGGACTAGCGGGAGGGGAAGAGCAGTACTTC	CASSRGLAGGEEQYF
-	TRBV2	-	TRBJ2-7	TGTGCCAGCAGCCTCCTAGCGAGCCCTACGTCGCGATACGAGCAGTACTTC	CASSLLASPTSRYEQYF
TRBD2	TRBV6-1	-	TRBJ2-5	TGTGCCAGCAGTGAACTAGCGGGAGAGGGGGAGACCCAGTACTTC	CASSELAGEGETQYF
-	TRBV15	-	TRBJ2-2	TGTGCCACCAGCAGAGATAGGGACACGTTCACCGGGGAGCTGTTTTTT	CATSRDRDTFTGELFF
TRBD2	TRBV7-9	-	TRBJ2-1	TGTGCCAGCAGCTTAGTGGCTAGCGGGAGGCCTAGCTCCTACAATGAGCAGTTCTTC	CASSLVASGRPSSYNEQFF
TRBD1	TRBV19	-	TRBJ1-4	TGTGCCAGTCGGACAGGGGGTAGTGCAACTAATGAAAAACTGTTTTTT	CASRTGGSATNEKLFF
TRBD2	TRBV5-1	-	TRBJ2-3	TGCGCCAGCGAGCTAGCGGGGGAGCGCACAGATACGCAGTATTTT	CASELAGERTDTQYF
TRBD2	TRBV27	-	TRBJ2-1	TGTGCCAGCAGTTTATGGGGGGGGGAGAGGAATGAGCAGTTCTTC	CASSLWGGERNEQFF
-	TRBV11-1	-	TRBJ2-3	TGTGCCAGCAGCTCCTTAGAGGCGCAGTATTTT	CASSSLEAQYF
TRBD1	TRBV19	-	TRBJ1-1	TGTGCCAGTAGTGATTGGACAGGGAAAACTGAAGCTTTCTTT	CASSDWTGKTEAFF
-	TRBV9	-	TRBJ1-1	TGTGCCAGCAGCCTGCAAACAGGAAAGAACACTGAAGCTTTCTTT	CASSLQTGKNTEAFF
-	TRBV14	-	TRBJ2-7	TGTGCCAGCAGCCAATTTACAGGTCCGTACGAGCAGTACTTC	CASSQFTGPYEQYF
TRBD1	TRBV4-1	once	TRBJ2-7	TGCGCCAGCAGCGACGGACAGGGGGCCTCCTACGAGCAGTACTTC	CASSDGQGASYEQYF
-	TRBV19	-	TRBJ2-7	TGTGCCAGTAGTATCTCTTTGGGGAGCGAGCAGTACTTC	CASSISLGSEQYF
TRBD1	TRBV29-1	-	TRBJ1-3	TGCAGCGTTGAAGATCTCAGGGGGGACACCATATATTTT	CSVEDLRGDTIYF
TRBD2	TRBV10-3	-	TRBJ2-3	TGTGCCAGCAAGCGGGAGAGCACAGATACGCAGTATTTT	CASKRESTDTQYF
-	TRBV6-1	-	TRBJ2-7	TGTGCCAGCAGCCAACAACGGGGAAACGAGCAGTACTTC	CASSQQRGNEQYF
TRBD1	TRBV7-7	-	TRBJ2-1	TGTGCTAGCAGCCCGGGACAGGGTAGCCACAATGAGCAGTTCTTC	CASSPGQGSHNEQFF
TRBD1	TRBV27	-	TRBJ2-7	TGTGCCAGCACCGGACAGGGATCCTACGAGCAGTACTTC	CASTGQGSYEQYF
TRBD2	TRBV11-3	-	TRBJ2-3	TGTGCCAGCAGCTCGGGAGGGGGGATCGCAGATACGCAGTATTTT	CASSSGGGIADTQYF
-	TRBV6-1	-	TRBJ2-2	TGTGCCAGCAGTGAAGCGGGTAGCGGTCCCGGGGAGCTGTTTTTT	CASSEAGSGPGELFF
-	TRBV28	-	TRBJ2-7	TGTGCCAGCCTGGAGGGCGGGACTCTCTCCTACGAGCAGTACTTC	CASLEGGTLSYEQYF
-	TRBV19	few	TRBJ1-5	TGTGCCAGTAGTCCACCTCTACAGCCCCAGCATTTT	CASSPPLQPQHF
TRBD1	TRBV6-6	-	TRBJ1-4	TGTGCCAGCAGACAGACAGGGGCCGGCGGTGGTGAAAAACTGTTTTTT	CASRQTGAGGGEKLFF
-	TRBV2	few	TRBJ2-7	TGTGCCAGCAGTGAATTGTTCCGCTACGAGCAGTACTTC	CASSELFRYEQYF
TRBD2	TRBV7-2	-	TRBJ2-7	TGTGCCAGCAGCTTAGGGACTAGCTTCCTCGAGCAGTACTTC	CASSLGTSFLEQYF